Listed here are 25 T cell receptor beta chains from one sample, sequenced in a study of breast tumors, draining lymph nodes, adjacent tissues. TCRdb itself ran the multiplex PCR reads through MiXCR, one entry per CDR3 protein. Of approximately 45,000 distinct CDR3 sequences in the sample, roughly 23% were seen once. The sample comprised breast tumor tissue. Receptors originate from a female donor with breast cancer. Some clones in this sample may be carry-over from other donors' samples.

To note about this clonotype: A read error is possible here, since a much larger clone lies one base away. The chain joins TRBV19 to TRBJ2-1; D call uncertain. V was pared by 4 bases and J by 4 bases, with 5 bases between. Germline V gene sequence: CDR1 LNHDA, CDR2 SQIVND (reference sequence). There are 12 residues in the CDR3. CDR3 in amino acids: CASSNIYNEQFF. The CDR3, as DNA: TGTGCCAGTAGTAACATATACAATGAGCAGTTCTTC.

The V gene is TRBV25-1, the J gene TRBJ1-2, with D perhaps matching TRBD1 (5 bases). The V end was cut by 5 bases, the J end by 3 bases, with 7 bases between. Germline values: CDR1 MGHDK, CDR2 SYGVNS. The CDR3 sequence is 12 residues long. CDR3 sequence: CASSRGYYGYTF. DNA for the CDR3: TGTGCCAGCAGTCGGGGCTACTATGGCTACACCTTC.

This clonotype was recorded at least ten times. This CDR3 is CASSPTAGSPYNEQFF. DNA of the CDR3: TGTGCCAGCAGTCCCACAGCGGGATCCCCCTACAATGAGCAGTTCTTC. V is TRBV27 and J is TRBJ2-1, with 7 positions matching TRBD2. Germline CDR1 is MNHEY and CDR2 is SMNVEV (reference sequence). J was trimmed by 2 bases and V by 5 bases; bases with no gene match: 9. The CDR3 covers 16 residues.

The CDR3 DNA reads TGTGCCAGTAGTATCGGGACAGGGGGCGCGAACACCGGGGAGCTGTTTTTT. Translation: CASSIGTGGANTGELFF. The J gene is TRBJ2-2, the V gene TRBV19; 12 bases align to TRBD1. Germline CDR1 LNHDA, CDR2 SQIVND (reference sequence). This CDR3 contains 17 residues. J lost 0 bases, V lost 3 bases, and 2 bases had no gene match.

This clonotype occurred many times. The V and J genes are TRBV7-8 and TRBJ2-5, with TRBD1 as a possible D gene (5 bases). V shed 0 bases and J shed 1 base, with 9 bases lying between them. This CDR3 has 15 amino acids. The germline gives CDR1 SGHVS, CDR2 FQNEAQ. Here the CDR3 DNA reads TGTGCCAGCAGCTTAGCGGGTACAGGCCAAGAGACCCAGTACTTC. Protein sequence: CASSLAGTGQETQYF.

This clonotype has at least ten counts. The chain uses TRBV24-1 and TRBJ2-3; 7 nucleotides line up with TRBD2. CDR1 and CDR2 (germline): KGHDR, SFDVKD. This CDR3 region has 14 residues. J gave up 2 bases and V 8 bases, and 6 bases lay outside the gene matches. In DNA form, the CDR3 reads TGTGCCACCACTCCGGGACTACCCACAGATACGCAGTATTTT. Translating it yields CATTPGLPTDTQYF.

Points on this clonotype: At one end the junction does not follow the germline gene, possibly because of a read error. The rearrangement joins TRBV2 to TRBJ1-2; D call uncertain. Germline CDR1 and CDR2: SNHLY and FYNNEI. This CDR3 has 14 residues. The CDR3 coding sequence is TGTGCCAGCAGTGAAGTGGCCGGTAGCTATAGCTACACCTTC. Translation gives CASSEVAGSYSYTF.

The CDR3 sequence: CASSFRTEMNTEAFF. CDR3 DNA sequence: TGTGCCAGCAGCTTCAGGACAGAAATGAACACTGAAGCTTTCTTT. This chain uses TRBV5-5 with TRBJ1-1, with D possibly being TRBD1 (6 bases). CDR3 length: 15 residues. V was pared by 2 bases and J by 0 bases, with 11 bases between. Germline V lookup: CDR1 SGHKS, CDR2 YYEKEE (reference sequence).

In its sample, this clonotype was seen many times. The chain's CDR3 is CSALHESQTQYF. DNA of the CDR3: TGCAGTGCCCTACACGAGTCTCAGACCCAGTACTTC. The chain uses TRBV20-1 and TRBJ2-5; D uncertain. CDR1 is DFQATT and CDR2 is SNEGSKA in the germline V gene (reference sequence). V was clipped by 6 bases and J by 6 bases, with 14 bases between them. The CDR3 consists of 12 residues.

This clonotype came up many times. The chain links TRBV3-1 to TRBJ1-2, with no clear D. V lost 0 bases and J lost 6, with 14 bases in between. Germline CDR1 reads LGHDT; CDR2 reads YNNKEL (reference sequence). This CDR3 region has 15 residues. The CDR3 here is CASSQEVGGGHGYTF. In nucleotides, the CDR3 is TGTGCCAGCAGCCAAGAAGTGGGAGGAGGTCATGGCTACACCTTC.

This clonotype has at least ten counts. This chain links TRBV5-6 with TRBJ2-7, with 8 nucleotides matching TRBD2. The germline CDR1 and CDR2 sequences are SGHDT and YYEEEE. V was pared by 1 base and J by 1 base, with 4 bases of the junction left unmatched. The CDR3 runs 15 residues. CDR3 in amino acids: CASSLSGGLSYEQYF. CDR3 in DNA: TGTGCCAGCAGCTTGAGCGGGGGACTGTCCTACGAGCAGTACTTC.

This clonotype was counted at least ten times. CDR3 sequence reads: CASSLAGGPPDTQYF. The CDR3 nucleotides read TGCGCCAGCAGCTTAGCGGGGGGGCCCCCAGATACGCAGTATTTT. The V and J genes are TRBV5-1 and TRBJ2-3; the match to TRBD2 covers 10 bases. The CDR3 sequence is 15 residues long. Trimming cost V 2 bases and J 4 bases; bases outside gene matches: 4. CDR1 and CDR2 (germline): SGHRS, YFSETQ.

Ten or more counts support this clonotype. The J gene is TRBJ1-2, the V gene TRBV19, with D perhaps matching TRBD1 (6 bases). Germline CDR1 and CDR2: LNHDA and SQIVND (reference sequence). This CDR3 has 13 residues. The V end lost 2 bases, the J end lost 4 bases, and 8 bases lay between the germline ends. The CDR3 spells CASSILQGYGYTF. The CDR3 DNA is TGTGCCAGTAGTATACTACAGGGCTATGGCTACACCTTC.

This clonotype was recorded many times. The chain combines TRBV3-1 with TRBJ2-7; D unclear. Germline V CDR1 and CDR2: LGHDT, YNNKEL (reference sequence). V was trimmed by 5 bases and J by 4 bases, leaving 9 bases between them. This CDR3 comprises 12 residues. In DNA form, the CDR3 reads TGTGCCAGCAGCTCCCAGGTGTACGAGCAGTACTTC. Its protein is CASSSQVYEQYF.

About this clonotype itself: One base away lies a much larger clone, so this may be a sequencing read error. V and J are TRBV30 and TRBJ1-3, with D hard to call. Between the trimmed V and J ends, which lost 3 bases and 0 bases, there was a span of 12 bases. The CDR3 is 15 residues long. CDR1 and CDR2 from the germline V gene are GTSNPN and SVGIG (reference sequence). The CDR3: CAWSIPHSSGNTIYF. The DNA of the CDR3 is TGTGCCTGGAGCATACCTCACAGCTCTGGAAACACCATATATTTT.

Relative to its sample, this clonotype is medium-sized. The rearrangement joins TRBV7-8 to TRBJ2-7; TRBD2 matches at 9 bases. V lost 1 base and J lost 3; bases outside the gene matches: 4. CDR1 is SGHVS and CDR2 is FQNEAQ in the germline V gene. This CDR3 is built from 15 residues. The CDR3 loop reads CASSLGPSGDYEQYF. The CDR3 DNA reads TGTGCCAGCAGCTTAGGCCCTAGCGGGGACTACGAGCAGTACTTC.

In the case of this clonotype: This clone may be a read error of a much larger clone one base away. V usage is TRBV2 and J usage is TRBJ1-4; D ambiguous. Germline-derived CDR1 and CDR2 are SNHLY and FYNNEI. This CDR3 spans 13 amino acids. The CDR3 DNA follows: TGTGCCAGCTTCGCCTCAACTATTGAAAAACTGTTTTTT. It yields the protein CASFASTIEKLFF.

This clonotype was detected ten times or more. V and J are TRBV2 and TRBJ2-7; tentatively, D is TRBD1 (5 bases). The CDR3 is 13 amino acids. With 1 base removed from V and 7 bases from J, the gap between germline ends came to 11 bases. From germline, CDR1 is SNHLY and CDR2 FYNNEI. The CDR3 sequence: CASSEGRVGEQYF. In nucleotides, the CDR3 is TGTGCCAGCAGTGAAGGCAGGGTCGGTGAGCAGTACTTC.

This clonotype was observed at least ten times. The chain has TRBV20-1 and TRBJ2-3; no clear D. The germline gives CDR1 DFQATT, CDR2 SNEGSKA (reference sequence). The CDR3 has 13 residues. Trimming left V 3 bases short and J 3 bases short, with 10 bases between. The CDR3 DNA follows: TGCAGTGCTAGTAATCGCAGAACAGATACGCAGTATTTT. Translating it yields CSASNRRTDTQYF.

In this sample, this clonotype turned up many times. The CDR3 DNA sequence: TGCGCCAGCAGCCACCCTCCGGACAGTGCGGACTACAATGAGCAGTTCTTC. As protein: CASSHPPDSADYNEQFF. The rearrangement uses TRBV4-1 and TRBJ2-1, with D possibly matching TRBD1 (6 bases). Germline loops: CDR1 MGHRA, CDR2 YSYEKL. V was cut by 3 bases and J by 3 bases, with 18 bases left in between. This CDR3 has 17 amino acids.

This clonotype was recorded at least ten times. The genes are TRBV7-9 and TRBJ2-5, with D perhaps matching TRBD2 (6 bases). There are 16 residues in the CDR3. V gave up 2 bases and J gave up 2 bases, with 15 bases separating them. Germline CDR1 reads SEHNR; CDR2 reads FQNEAQ (reference sequence). CDR3 nucleotide sequence: TGTGCCAGCAGCTTATCCGTCGCGGGACCTCAAGAGACCCAGTACTTC. Protein product: CASSLSVAGPQETQYF. Full variable domain (missing parts from reference TRBV7-9 and TRBJ2-5): DTGVSQNPRHKITKRGQNVTFRCDPISEHNRLYWYRQTLGQGPEFLTYFQNEAQLEKSRLLSDRFSAERPKGSFSTLEIQRTEQGDSAMYLCASSLSVAGPQETQYFGPGTRLLVL.

This clonotype was detected many times. DNA for the CDR3: TGTGCCAGCAGGACGACTGCAGCTTATGAGCAGTTCTTC. Protein sequence: CASRTTAAYEQFF. The chain carries TRBV12-3 or TRBV12-4 and TRBJ2-1; unclear D gene. The CDR3 has 13 amino acids. V dropped 6 bases and J dropped 8 bases, with 14 bases sitting between them.

This clonotype was detected ten times or more. The rearrangement joins TRBV19 to TRBJ1-2; D ambiguous. The CDR3 loop spans 11 amino acids. V lost 8 bases and J 8 bases, leaving 12 bases between the germline ends. The germline gives CDR1 LNHDA, CDR2 SQIVND (reference sequence). CDR3 residues: CASSVFNGYTF. DNA for the CDR3: TGTGCCAGTTCGGTTTTTAACGGCTACACCTTC. The entire variable domain, with the rest obtained from reference TRBV19 and TRBJ1-2, is as follows: DGGITQSPKYLFRKEGQNVTLSCEQNLNHDAMYWYRQDPGQGLRLIYYSQIVNDFQKGDIAEGYSVSREKKESFPLTVTSAQKNPTAFYLCASSVFNGYTFGSGTRLTVV.

In this sample, this clonotype turned up many times. The chain combines TRBV24-1 with TRBJ2-3, with D unresolved. The CDR3 has 14 amino acids. The ends were cut back, 2 bases at V and 4 bases at J, with 9 bases in the middle. Germline CDR1 and CDR2: KGHDR and SFDVKD. DNA of the CDR3: TGTGCCACCAGTGATTCCCGCCCGTCAGATACGCAGTATTTT. It yields the protein CATSDSRPSDTQYF.

In its sample, this clonotype was seen a few times. This chain links TRBV5-4 with TRBJ2-3; TRBD2 is a possible D gene (6 bases). Germline CDR1 is SGHNT and CDR2 is YYREEE (reference sequence). V dropped 4 bases and J dropped 5 bases, with 11 bases sitting between them. This CDR3 has 13 amino acids. CDR3 DNA: TGTGCCAGCAGCCGACAGACTAGAGATACGCAGTATTTT. It is translated as CASSRQTRDTQYF.